The 7 T cell receptor beta chains given below trace back to one sample, sequenced in a study of blood T cell repertoires in COVID-19. Only in-frame clones appear in the TCRdb table, and some are missing; sequencing was by immunoSEQ multiplex PCR. The sample includes about 64,000 clones, around 85% seen only once; the top ten take 9.7%. Sequencing input: peripheral blood. The origin of the receptors is a human donor in a cohort sampled during active COVID-19.

A single count supports this clone. The chain joins TRBV7-8 to TRBJ2-2; D perhaps matches TRBD1 (5 bases). The CDR3 is 15 residues long. Deletions cut 2 bases from V and 6 bases from J, with 13 bases between. Germline CDR1 is SGHVS and CDR2 is FQNEAQ. DNA for the CDR3: TGTGCCAGCAGCTTAAATAACCAGGGCTCCGGGGAGCTGTTTTTT. It encodes CASSLNNQGSGELFF. Variable domain in full (rest from reference TRBV7-8 and TRBJ2-2): GAGVSQSPRYKVAKRGQDVALRCDPISGHVSLFWYQQALGQGPEFLTYFQNEAQLDKSGLPSDRFFAERPEGSVSTLKIQRTQQEDSAVYLCASSLNNQGSGELFFGEGSRLTVL.

In this sample, this clone turned up many times. V and J are TRBV5-4 and TRBJ2-7; no reliable D call. The CDR3 is made up of 13 amino acids. V was pared by 2 bases and J by 4 bases, with 10 bases between. CDR1 is SGHNT, CDR2 YYREEE, per germline (reference sequence). DNA of the CDR3: TGTGCCAGCAGCTTCGAAGCGAGGTACGAGCAGTACTTC. Amino acid sequence: CASSFEARYEQYF.

This clone was counted between two and nine times. The chain links TRBV10-1 to TRBJ2-7; possible D gene TRBD2, 5 bases. V lost 2 bases and J 2 bases, leaving 10 bases between the germline ends. The CDR3 sequence is 14 residues long. Germline values: CDR1 WNHNN, CDR2 SYGVQD (reference sequence). The CDR3 DNA reads as TGCGCCAGCAGTGAGGCCAGCGGCCCCTACGAGCAGTACTTC. As protein: CASSEASGPYEQYF.

This clone was seen a single time. V gene TRBV28 combines with J gene TRBJ2-6, with D perhaps matching TRBD1 (5 bases). The V gene's germline CDR1 is MDHEN and CDR2 SYDVKM. This CDR3 is 16 amino acids long. The V and J ends lost 5 bases and 3 bases respectively, with 14 bases between them. The CDR3 DNA reads TGTGCCAGCAGTCTTTCAGGGTTAAGTGGGGCCAACGTCCTGACTTTC. It codes for CASSLSGLSGANVLTF.

The chain joins TRBV9 to TRBJ1-1; 8 bases line up with TRBD1. Germline loops: CDR1 SGDLS, CDR2 YYNGEE. The V segment lost 4 bases and the J segment 0 bases; nucleotides outside the gene matches: 8. The CDR3 is 16 residues long. The CDR3 DNA reads as TGTGCCAGCAGCCCTTGGACAGGGAGGATGAACACTGAAGCTTTCTTT. Amino acid sequence: CASSPWTGRMNTEAFF. Variable domain in full (rest from reference TRBV9 and TRBJ1-1): DSGVTQTPKHLITATGQRVTLRCSPRSGDLSVYWYQQSLDQGLQFLIQYYNGEERAKGNILERFSAQQFPDLHSELNLSSLELGDSALYFCASSPWTGRMNTEAFFGQGTRLTVV.

The CDR3, as DNA: TGCAGCGTCTCCGGGGACAGGGGGCTGGATACGCAGTATTTT. Amino acids: CSVSGDRGLDTQYF. The chain has TRBV29-1 and TRBJ2-3; 12 nucleotides line up with TRBD1. Germline lookup yields CDR1 SQVTM and CDR2 ANQGSEA. V lost 6 bases and J lost 6; bases outside the gene matches: 7. CDR3 size: 14 residues.

Here the CDR3 DNA reads TGTGCCAGCAGCCAGAATCCCAGGAGAACACCGGGGAAGCTGTTTTTT. Its protein is CASSQNPRRTPGKLFF. V usage is TRBV7-2 and J usage is TRBJ2-2, with a weak D call TRBD2 (5 bases). Germline assignment: CDR1 SGHTA and CDR2 FQGNSA. CDR3 length: 16 residues. V lost 5 bases, J lost 12 bases, and 25 bases lay in between.